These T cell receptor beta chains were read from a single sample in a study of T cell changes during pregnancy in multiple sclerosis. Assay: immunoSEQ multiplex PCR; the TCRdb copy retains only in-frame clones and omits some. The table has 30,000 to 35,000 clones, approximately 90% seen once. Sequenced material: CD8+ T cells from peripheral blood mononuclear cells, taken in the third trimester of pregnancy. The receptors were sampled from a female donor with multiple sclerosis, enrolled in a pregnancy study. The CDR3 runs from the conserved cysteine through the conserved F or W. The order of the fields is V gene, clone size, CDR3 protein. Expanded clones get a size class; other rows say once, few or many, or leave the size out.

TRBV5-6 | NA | CASSLAGGQSLFLAFF
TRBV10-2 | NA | CASSETSGGRGTQYF
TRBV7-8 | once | CASGRTVAYEQYF
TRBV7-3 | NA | CASSGGTSGSTDTQYF
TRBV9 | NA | CASSAVGGQGASYTF
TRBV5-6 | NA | CASSLSGRGVSGGYTF
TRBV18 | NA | CASSRDRGNSPLHF
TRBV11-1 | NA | CASSLTGSGSYEQYF
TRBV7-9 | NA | CASTITGNWREKLFF
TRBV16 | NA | CASSRARNEKLFF
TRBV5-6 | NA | CASSRQGYGGEQYF
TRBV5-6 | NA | CASSLRGDGTYEQYF
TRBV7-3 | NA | CASSFDSSYNSPLHF
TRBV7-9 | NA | CASSSKTGTVGGRYGYTF
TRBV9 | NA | CASSGEGGNGNYGYTF
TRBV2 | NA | CASREGQYYEQYF
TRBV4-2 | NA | CASSQTQRTAIYGYTF
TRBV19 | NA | CASSLWTRMGNQPQHF
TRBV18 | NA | CASSPPLVGPKSTDTQYF
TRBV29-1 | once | CSVPGQAYQETQYF
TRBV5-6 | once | CASSPWGQINQPQHF
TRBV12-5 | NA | CASGPSGYGTEAFF
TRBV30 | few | CAWTYGNTEAFF
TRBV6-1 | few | CASSEFSVNTEAFF
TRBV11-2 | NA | CASSSPAAEQYF
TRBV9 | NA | CASSGETDGYTF
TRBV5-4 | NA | CASSTTGTTLNEQFF
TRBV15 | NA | CATSARTYNEQFF
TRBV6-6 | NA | CASREARGYTF
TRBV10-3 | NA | CAISEAGLSSREETQYF